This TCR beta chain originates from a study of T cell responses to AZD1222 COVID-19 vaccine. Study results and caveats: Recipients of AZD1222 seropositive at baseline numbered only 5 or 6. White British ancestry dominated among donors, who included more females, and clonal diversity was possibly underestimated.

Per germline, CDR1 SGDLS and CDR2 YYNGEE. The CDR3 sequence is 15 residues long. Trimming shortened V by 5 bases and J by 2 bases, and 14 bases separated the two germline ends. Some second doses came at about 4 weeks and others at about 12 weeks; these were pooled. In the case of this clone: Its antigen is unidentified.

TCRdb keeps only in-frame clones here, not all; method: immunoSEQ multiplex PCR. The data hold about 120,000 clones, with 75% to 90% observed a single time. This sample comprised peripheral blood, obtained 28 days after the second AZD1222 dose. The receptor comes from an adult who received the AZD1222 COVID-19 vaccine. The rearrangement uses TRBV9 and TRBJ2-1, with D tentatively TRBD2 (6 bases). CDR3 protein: CASSLLSGTYNEQFF. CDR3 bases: TGTGCCAGCAGTCTCCTTAGCGGAACCTACAATGAGCAGTTCTTC.